These 10 T cell receptor beta chains came from one sample sequenced in a study of Ad26.COV2.S vaccination and SARS-CoV-2 variants. Described treatment: about 20 received Ad26.COV2.S at low or high dose, single or two shots; several received placebo; per-sample allocation not given. All samples were drawn on day 63, counting from the first vaccine or placebo injection. Measured with immunoSEQ multiplex PCR; TCRdb has only the in-frame clones, and not every one. Altogether hundreds of thousands of clones are present, about 88% being singletons, with the ten largest covering approximately 5.9%. The source material was peripheral blood, sampled in a trial of Ad26.COV2.S vaccine versus placebo. All receptors derive from a person aged 18-65 years who received the Ad26.COV2.S COVID-19 vaccine or a placebo.

The CDR3 nucleotides read TGTGCCAGCAGCTACCGGTACGAGCAGTACTTC. It specifies CASSYRYEQYF. V gene TRBV7-2 combines with J gene TRBJ2-7; D not resolved. CDR1 and CDR2 (germline): SGHTA, FQGNSA. This CDR3 is 11 amino acids long. Trimming took 4 bases from V and 4 from J, leaving 5 bases between them.

This rearrangement joins TRBV19 to TRBJ2-7, with a weak D call TRBD2 (5 bases). CDR3 length: 15 amino acids. Germline CDR1 is LNHDA and CDR2 is SQIVND (reference sequence). V lost 1 base and J 4 bases, leaving 14 bases between the germline ends. In DNA form, the CDR3 reads TGTGCCAGTAGTATAGGCCCGGGTGAGGGTTACGAGCAGTACTTC. Translating it yields CASSIGPGEGYEQYF.

The chain combines TRBV18 with TRBJ1-6, with 7 bases lining up with TRBD1. CDR1 and CDR2 from the germline V gene are KGHSH and LQKENI. J lost 4 bases, V lost 3 bases, and 3 bases had no gene match. This CDR3 comprises 15 residues. CDR3 loop: CASSPGTAYNSPLHF. The DNA of the CDR3 is TGTGCCAGCTCACCCGGGACAGCGTATAATTCACCCCTCCACTTT.

This clone has a handful of counts. This rearrangement joins TRBV12-3 or TRBV12-4 to TRBJ2-7; no definite D call. V lost 2 bases and J 2 bases, leaving 4 bases between the germline ends. There are 12 residues in the CDR3. The CDR3 DNA reads TGTGCCAGCAGTTTATCAGCCTACGAGCAGTACTTC. Translating it yields CASSLSAYEQYF.

This sequence joins TRBV3-1 (or the pseudogene TRBV3-2) and TRBJ1-2; 11 bases match TRBD1. V trimming: 4 bases; J trimming: 8 bases; junction bases outside the gene matches: 6. Germline V CDR1 and CDR2: LGHDT, YNNKEL (reference sequence). The CDR3 contains 14 residues. The CDR3 loop reads CASSPDRGRRGYTF. The DNA of the CDR3 is TGTGCCAGCAGCCCGGACAGGGGGCGTCGAGGCTACACCTTC.

The rearrangement links TRBV30 to TRBJ1-3, with D perhaps matching TRBD1 (5 bases). Germline V lookup: CDR1 GTSNPN, CDR2 SVGIG (reference sequence). The V gene lost 1 base and the J gene lost 3 bases, with 10 bases spanning the gap. The CDR3 consists of 14 residues. As DNA, the CDR3 is TGTGCCTGGAGTGGGGGGGTCCTTGGAAACACCATATATTTT. Translating gives CAWSGGVLGNTIYF. The full variable domain, in which reference TRBV30 and TRBJ1-3 provide the parts outside the CDR3, is SQTIHQWPATLVQPVGSPLSLECTVEGTSNPNLYWYRQAAGRGLQLLFYSVGIGQISSEVPQNLSASRPQDRQFILSSKKLLLSDSGFYLCAWSGGVLGNTIYFGEGSWLTVV.

The chain is built from TRBV4-1 and TRBJ2-6; a possible D gene is TRBD2 (5 bases). CDR3 length: 19 residues. Germline V gives CDR1 MGHRA, CDR2 YSYEKL. The V end was cut by 1 base, the J end by 7 bases, with 23 bases between. CDR3 coding DNA: TGCGCCAGCAGCCAAGGGCTTCTAGGGAGCCGACGTGGAGCCAACGTCCTGACTTTC. This sequence encodes CASSQGLLGSRRGANVLTF.

The CDR3 is CATSRDRGGEGAFF. The CDR3 DNA is TGTGCCACCAGCAGAGATCGAGGGGGAGAGGGAGCTTTCTTT. V and J are TRBV15 and TRBJ1-1; weak D call: TRBD1 (6 bases). The V end lost 0 bases, the J end lost 10 bases, and 15 bases lay between the germline ends. This CDR3 spans 14 amino acids. The germline gives CDR1 LNHNV, CDR2 YYDKDF (reference sequence).

The genes are TRBV10-3 and TRBJ2-5, with D possibly matching TRBD1 (5 bases). Germline loops: CDR1 ENHRY, CDR2 SYGVKD. There are 15 residues in the CDR3. Trimming took off 8 bases at V and 4 bases at J, with 20 bases between the two ends. CDR3 coding DNA: TGTGCCATCGGAAGTACAGGCCTCTCAAGAGAGACCCAGTACTTC. Its protein product is CAIGSTGLSRETQYF.

V and J are TRBV5-1 and TRBJ2-5; 15 bases line up with TRBD2. J lost 1 base, V lost 4 bases, and 5 bases had no gene match. Per germline, CDR1 SGHRS and CDR2 YFSETQ. CDR3 size: 17 residues. Here the CDR3 reads CASSPGLAGGFQETQYF. CDR3 DNA sequence: TGCGCCAGCAGCCCGGGACTAGCGGGAGGATTCCAAGAGACCCAGTACTTC.